Listed below are T cell receptor beta chains from one sample, sequenced in a study of PD-1 blockade in classical Hodgkin lymphoma. Assay used: immunoSEQ multiplex PCR; TCRdb lists only in-frame clones, some missing. The repertoire consists of 66,000 or so clones, with about two thirds occurring once and the leading ten covering approximately 9.1%. The specimen comprised peripheral blood mononuclear cells (PBMCs), sampled before the second cycle of nivolumab. These receptors were obtained from a human donor with classical Hodgkin lymphoma. The CDR3 runs from the conserved cysteine through the conserved F or W. A D gene is named only where the DNA matches it firmly. Not every row has a clone size; where given, it reads once, few, many or a size class.

size	D	V	J	DNA	CDR3
many	-	TRBV6-6	TRBJ1-6	TGTGCCAGCAGTGGGGGGGGATCACCCCTCCACTTT	CASSGGGSPLHF
-	-	TRBV19	TRBJ2-5	TGTGCCAGTAGTATATATCTCGGGGTAGGGCAAGAGACCCAGTACTTC	CASSIYLGVGQETQYF
-	-	TRBV5-1	TRBJ1-4	TGCGCCAGCAGCGACGGACACCTTAATGAAAAACTGTTTTTT	CASSDGHLNEKLFF
few	-	TRBV25-1	TRBJ2-7	TGTGCCAGCAGGGGGGGACCCGAAGACTCCTACGAGCAGTACTTC	CASRGGPEDSYEQYF
-	TRBD1	TRBV29-1	TRBJ2-5	TGCAGCGTTGAGGGACAGGAGGGGACCCAGTACTTC	CSVEGQEGTQYF
-	TRBD1	TRBV28	TRBJ2-2	TGTGCCAGCAGTTTATTTGAGGGCAGGGGGCGCCCCGGGGAGCTGTTTTTT	CASSLFEGRGRPGELFF
-	TRBD2	TRBV15	TRBJ2-3	TGTGCCACCAGCAGAGACGGGGGGTATACGCAGTATTTT	CATSRDGGYTQYF
-	-	TRBV7-9	TRBJ1-2	TGTGCCAGCAGCTTAGAACAGGGATTTTCCTATGGCTACACCTTC	CASSLEQGFSYGYTF
-	-	TRBV5-1	TRBJ1-1	TGCGCCAGCAGCCCATCCCCCCAGGGTCTCAGAACTGAAGCTTTCTTT	CASSPSPQGLRTEAFF
-	TRBD2	TRBV5-1	TRBJ2-7	TGCGCCAGCAGCCTGGGGACTAGCGGGAGTCGCAACGAGCAGTACTTC	CASSLGTSGSRNEQYF
-	-	TRBV27	TRBJ2-2	TGTGCCAGCAACCACCGTCCGGGGCAGAGGAACACCGGGGAGCTGTTTTTT	CASNHRPGQRNTGELFF
-	TRBD1	TRBV4-2	TRBJ1-2	TGTGCCAGCAGCTCGTGGACAGGGGCGTCACTCTATGGCTACACCTTC	CASSSWTGASLYGYTF
-	-	TRBV5-1	TRBJ1-5	TGCGCCAGCAGCTTGGTTGGCAATCAGCCCCAGCATTTT	CASSLVGNQPQHF
medium-sized	-	TRBV19	TRBJ1-2	TGTGCCAGTAGTATCGGGGGTGGCTACACCTTC	CASSIGGGYTF
-	-	TRBV6-1	TRBJ1-2	TGTGCCAGCAGTGGCGCCGTAGGGATTAGCTATGGCTACACCTTC	CASSGAVGISYGYTF
-	TRBD1	TRBV30	TRBJ1-6	TGTGCCTGGAGTCGCTCGACACGGGACAGATATTCACCCCTCCACTTT	CAWSRSTRDRYSPLHF